This T cell receptor beta chain was obtained from a study of spatial heterogeneity in lung cancer. Overall study: Raw-read counts averaged over ten per unique TCR and UMI combination.

This clonotype was recorded at least ten times. No antigen is known for it. Overall study findings and caveats: Blood contained ubiquitous expanded tumor TCRs more at resection than at follow-up.

Trimming left V 0 bases short and J 2 bases short, with 11 bases between. Germline V gives CDR1 LNHNV, CDR2 YYDKDF (reference sequence). This CDR3 contains 15 residues. Each TCR cDNA molecule carried a unique molecular identifier. TCRdb processed the 5' RACE reads anew with MiXCR; each CDR3 protein has one entry. The sample contains over 6,000 distinct CDR3 sequences, 5% to 7% of which appear only once. Regarding time point: sample taken at primary tumor resection. Whole RNA from tumor, nontumor lung or frozen PBMC was sequenced unsorted. The clonotype was recovered from a male donor with early-stage non-small cell lung cancer. The input for sequencing was PBMCs, taken at surgery. The chain couples TRBV15 to TRBJ2-7; D tentatively reads TRBD1 or TRBD2 (5 bases each). The CDR3 protein is CATSRDLGGTYEQYF. CDR3 in DNA: TGTGCCACCAGCAGAGATCTTGGGGGAACCTACGAGCAGTACTTC.